This is a list of T cell receptor beta chains from one sample in a study of CD8 T cells in ankylosing spondylitis. TCRdb recomputed calls from the 5' RACE reads with MiXCR, one row per CDR3 protein. The repertoire holds roughly 120,000 distinct CDR3 sequences, with roughly an eighth as singletons. What was sequenced was blood, either unsorted or a sorted T cell fraction (not recorded which). These receptors came from a female donor with ankylosing spondylitis or in good health (not recorded which). Both conserved end residues are part of each CDR3. A D gene is named only where the DNA matches it firmly. Rows give clone size only sometimes, using once, few, many, or a class for an expanded clone.

abundance: many
j_gene: TRBJ1-1
v_gene: TRBV29-1
d_gene: TRBD1
CDR3nt: TGCAGCGTCCAAAGGACAGGGAGCACTGAAGCTTTCTTT
CDR3aa: CSVQRTGSTEAFF

abundance: many
j_gene: TRBJ1-4
v_gene: TRBV7-8
d_gene: TRBD1
CDR3nt: TGTGCCAGCAGCCTAAGGGGACAGCTTAATGAAAAACTGTTTTTT
CDR3aa: CASSLRGQLNEKLFF

abundance: many
j_gene: TRBJ2-1
v_gene: TRBV3-1
d_gene: -
CDR3nt: TGTGCCAGCAGCCTTAGGACGGGACATCAGAGGAATGAGCAGTTCTTC
CDR3aa: CASSLRTGHQRNEQFF

abundance: -
j_gene: TRBJ1-2
v_gene: TRBV6-5
d_gene: -
CDR3nt: TGTGCCAGCAGTTACTCGGGCAGGCAGTATGGCTACACCTTC
CDR3aa: CASSYSGRQYGYTF

abundance: -
j_gene: TRBJ2-1
v_gene: TRBV4-2
d_gene: TRBD2
CDR3nt: TGTGCCAGCAGCCAAGATGGTGGCGGGGGGGCAAATGAGCAGTTCTTC
CDR3aa: CASSQDGGGGANEQFF

abundance: -
j_gene: TRBJ2-3
v_gene: TRBV12-3/TRBV12-4
d_gene: TRBD2
CDR3nt: TGTGCCAGCAGCCGAGGACTAGCGCCCACAGATACGCAGTATTTT
CDR3aa: CASSRGLAPTDTQYF

abundance: few
j_gene: TRBJ2-7
v_gene: TRBV14
d_gene: -
CDR3nt: TGTGCCAGCAGCCTCTATCGGGCCTACGAGCAGTACTTC
CDR3aa: CASSLYRAYEQYF

abundance: many
j_gene: TRBJ2-2
v_gene: TRBV6-5
d_gene: -
CDR3nt: TGTGCCAGCAGTGCCACCGGGGAGCTGTTTTTT
CDR3aa: CASSATGELFF

abundance: -
j_gene: TRBJ2-7
v_gene: TRBV7-2
d_gene: TRBD1
CDR3nt: TGTGCCAGCAGCCCAGAACAGGGGCGAGCCTACGAGCAGTACTTC
CDR3aa: CASSPEQGRAYEQYF

abundance: -
j_gene: TRBJ2-5
v_gene: TRBV7-2
d_gene: TRBD1
CDR3nt: TGTGCCAGCAGCCGGTTGGGACAGGGCCTAGAGACCCAGTACTTC
CDR3aa: CASSRLGQGLETQYF

abundance: -
j_gene: TRBJ2-3
v_gene: TRBV11-2
d_gene: -
CDR3nt: TGTGCCAGCAGCGGCACAGGATATACGCAGTATTTT
CDR3aa: CASSGTGYTQYF

abundance: few
j_gene: TRBJ1-4
v_gene: TRBV7-9
d_gene: -
CDR3nt: TGTGCCAGCAGCCCCTTCGGTGGGGGGGAAAAACTGTTTTTT
CDR3aa: CASSPFGGGEKLFF

abundance: many
j_gene: TRBJ2-4
v_gene: TRBV20-1
d_gene: -
CDR3nt: TGCAGTGCTAGAGCCCCGACTAGTTCCCTAGCCAAAAACATTCAGTACTTC
CDR3aa: CSARAPTSSLAKNIQYF

abundance: few
j_gene: TRBJ2-1
v_gene: TRBV19
d_gene: TRBD1
CDR3nt: TGTGCCAGTAGTATATGGCAGGGGGTCGGCAATGAGCAGTTCTTC
CDR3aa: CASSIWQGVGNEQFF

abundance: few
j_gene: TRBJ2-5
v_gene: TRBV5-5
d_gene: TRBD2
CDR3nt: TGTGCCAGCAGTAGCGGGGGGATCCAAGAGACCCAGTACTTC
CDR3aa: CASSSGGIQETQYF

abundance: -
j_gene: TRBJ1-5
v_gene: TRBV7-2
d_gene: -
CDR3nt: TGTGCCAGCAGCTCCTTTAATCAGCCCCAGCATTTT
CDR3aa: CASSSFNQPQHF

abundance: many
j_gene: TRBJ2-5
v_gene: TRBV3-1
d_gene: -
CDR3nt: TGTGCCAGCAGCAAGAGAATGGGCGGAGAGACCCAGTACTTC
CDR3aa: CASSKRMGGETQYF

abundance: few
j_gene: TRBJ1-3
v_gene: TRBV7-9
d_gene: -
CDR3nt: TGTGCCAGCAGCTGGGAGGGGGTGAGCTCTGGAAACACCATATATTTT
CDR3aa: CASSWEGVSSGNTIYF

abundance: many
j_gene: TRBJ1-5
v_gene: TRBV2
d_gene: -
CDR3nt: TGTGCCAGCAGTGTAGAGGGGATCTATAGCAATCAGCCCCAGCATTTT
CDR3aa: CASSVEGIYSNQPQHF

abundance: many
j_gene: TRBJ2-3
v_gene: TRBV7-9
d_gene: -
CDR3nt: TGTGCCAGCAGCTTAGTGCTAGCGAGCACAGATACGCAGTATTTT
CDR3aa: CASSLVLASTDTQYF

abundance: many
j_gene: TRBJ2-7
v_gene: TRBV20-1
d_gene: TRBD1
CDR3nt: TGCAGTGCTAGAGGACAGGGGGACTACGAGCAGTACTTC
CDR3aa: CSARGQGDYEQYF

abundance: -
j_gene: TRBJ1-2
v_gene: TRBV3-1
d_gene: -
CDR3nt: TGTGCCAGCAGCCAACGGACAAACTATGGCTACACCTTC
CDR3aa: CASSQRTNYGYTF

abundance: many
j_gene: TRBJ1-1
v_gene: TRBV10-2
d_gene: -
CDR3nt: TGCGCCAGCAGGGACCTCTCACTAAACACTGAAGCTTTCTTT
CDR3aa: CASRDLSLNTEAFF

abundance: few
j_gene: TRBJ1-2
v_gene: TRBV7-2
d_gene: -
CDR3nt: TGTGCCAGCAGCTTAGGAGCAGGCTATGGCTACACCTTC
CDR3aa: CASSLGAGYGYTF

abundance: -
j_gene: TRBJ2-7
v_gene: TRBV20-1
d_gene: TRBD2
CDR3nt: TGCAGTGCTAGTGGGGCGTCTAGCGGCTCCTACGAGCAGTACTTC
CDR3aa: CSASGASSGSYEQYF

abundance: many
j_gene: TRBJ2-1
v_gene: TRBV5-1
d_gene: TRBD2
CDR3nt: TGTGCCAGCAGCCTGGGACTAGCGTACAATGAGCAGTTCTTC
CDR3aa: CASSLGLAYNEQFF

abundance: -
j_gene: TRBJ1-3
v_gene: TRBV7-2
d_gene: TRBD1
CDR3nt: TGTGCCAGCAGCCCCTTCATGGACAGGGTCGAAAACACCATATATTTT
CDR3aa: CASSPFMDRVENTIYF

abundance: -
j_gene: TRBJ2-6
v_gene: TRBV5-1
d_gene: TRBD1
CDR3nt: TGCGCCAGCAGCCACCGCCGACAGGGGAACTCTGGGGCCAACGTCCTGACTTTC
CDR3aa: CASSHRRQGNSGANVLTF

abundance: many
j_gene: TRBJ1-2
v_gene: TRBV5-1
d_gene: -
CDR3nt: TGCGCCAGCAGCTTGGCTTGGGACTATGGCTACACCTTC
CDR3aa: CASSLAWDYGYTF

abundance: many
j_gene: TRBJ2-1
v_gene: TRBV4-2
d_gene: TRBD2
CDR3nt: TGTGCCAGCAGCCAAGGTGTCCTAGCGGGAGATGAGCAGTTCTTC
CDR3aa: CASSQGVLAGDEQFF

abundance: many
j_gene: TRBJ1-5
v_gene: TRBV12-3/TRBV12-4
d_gene: -
CDR3nt: TGTGCCAGCAGTTTACGGGAGGGGCCCCAGCATTTT
CDR3aa: CASSLREGPQHF

abundance: many
j_gene: TRBJ1-5
v_gene: TRBV10-3
d_gene: TRBD1
CDR3nt: TGTGCCATCAGACAGGGGGAAAATCAGCCCCAGCATTTT
CDR3aa: CAIRQGENQPQHF

abundance: -
j_gene: TRBJ1-2
v_gene: TRBV3-1
d_gene: TRBD1
CDR3nt: TGTGCCAGCAGCGATGCCGGGACAGGGTACTATGGCTACACCTTC
CDR3aa: CASSDAGTGYYGYTF

abundance: -
j_gene: TRBJ2-2
v_gene: TRBV14
d_gene: -
CDR3nt: TGTGCCAGCAGCGAGGAGTTGTGGGGGGCCTTATCGAACACCGGGGAGCTGTTTTTT
CDR3aa: CASSEELWGALSNTGELFF

abundance: few
j_gene: TRBJ2-1
v_gene: TRBV4-2
d_gene: TRBD2
CDR3nt: TGTGCCAGCAGCCCCTCGGATAAGGCTAGCGGGGGTCATGAGCAGTTCTTC
CDR3aa: CASSPSDKASGGHEQFF

abundance: many
j_gene: TRBJ2-1
v_gene: TRBV12-3/TRBV12-4
d_gene: -
CDR3nt: TGTGCCAGCAGTTTACGGGAGACGGATAATGAGCAGTTCTTC
CDR3aa: CASSLRETDNEQFF

abundance: -
j_gene: TRBJ2-1
v_gene: TRBV6-4
d_gene: TRBD2
CDR3nt: TGTGCCAGCGGGACCTTACCAAGCGGGAGGCCGGGGGATGAGCAGTTCTTC
CDR3aa: CASGTLPSGRPGDEQFF

abundance: few
j_gene: TRBJ2-1
v_gene: TRBV19
d_gene: TRBD2
CDR3nt: TGTGCCAGTAGACTAGCGGGGAGGTCCTACAATGAGCAGTTCTTC
CDR3aa: CASRLAGRSYNEQFF

abundance: few
j_gene: TRBJ2-5
v_gene: TRBV29-1
d_gene: TRBD2
CDR3nt: TGCAGCGTTGAAGACGCGGGGGGAGAGACCCAGTACTTC
CDR3aa: CSVEDAGGETQYF

abundance: many
j_gene: TRBJ1-2
v_gene: TRBV6-1
d_gene: TRBD1
CDR3nt: TGTGCCAGCAGGCCCGGGACAGGGGTGTCTGGCTACACCTTC
CDR3aa: CASRPGTGVSGYTF

abundance: once
j_gene: TRBJ2-7
v_gene: TRBV28
d_gene: -
CDR3nt: TGTGCCAGCAGTCCCCCAGGGGTCTCCTACGAGCAGTACTTC
CDR3aa: CASSPPGVSYEQYF

abundance: many
j_gene: TRBJ1-3
v_gene: TRBV11-1
d_gene: -
CDR3nt: TGTGCCAGCAGCTCGGGGAGGTCGGGTGTAGCATCGGGAAACACCATATATTTT
CDR3aa: CASSSGRSGVASGNTIYF

abundance: many
j_gene: TRBJ2-3
v_gene: TRBV14
d_gene: -
CDR3nt: TGTGCCAGCAGCCAGGGATCCGGAGGGGGCACAGATACGCAGTATTTT
CDR3aa: CASSQGSGGGTDTQYF

abundance: -
j_gene: TRBJ2-2
v_gene: TRBV12-3/TRBV12-4
d_gene: -
CDR3nt: TGTGCCAGCAGTTTAAGGTCTCACACCGGGGAGCTGTTTTTT
CDR3aa: CASSLRSHTGELFF

abundance: -
j_gene: TRBJ1-1
v_gene: TRBV18
d_gene: TRBD1
CDR3nt: TGTGCCAGCTCACCACAACTCCCCGTCCCGGGACAGGGGGCTGGCACTGAAGCTTTCTTT
CDR3aa: CASSPQLPVPGQGAGTEAFF

abundance: many
j_gene: TRBJ2-7
v_gene: TRBV5-1
d_gene: -
CDR3nt: TGCGCCAGCAGCTTGGGGGATGGACCTCTCGAGCAGTACTTC
CDR3aa: CASSLGDGPLEQYF

abundance: -
j_gene: TRBJ2-1
v_gene: TRBV28
d_gene: -
CDR3nt: TGTGCCAGCAGTTTGGAGCTCACCTACAATGAGCAGTTCTTC
CDR3aa: CASSLELTYNEQFF

abundance: few
j_gene: TRBJ2-3
v_gene: TRBV7-9
d_gene: TRBD2
CDR3nt: TGTGCCAGCAGCCTAGGGACTAGCGGTTCGGATACGCAGTATTTT
CDR3aa: CASSLGTSGSDTQYF

abundance: few
j_gene: TRBJ1-1
v_gene: TRBV2
d_gene: -
CDR3nt: TGTGCCAGCAGTGCGGATAAGAACACTGAAGCTTTCTTT
CDR3aa: CASSADKNTEAFF

abundance: many
j_gene: TRBJ2-7
v_gene: TRBV6-5
d_gene: -
CDR3nt: TGTGCCAGCAGTTACTCGATAGGAGTAGCCGAGCAGTACTTC
CDR3aa: CASSYSIGVAEQYF

abundance: many
j_gene: TRBJ2-2
v_gene: TRBV10-3
d_gene: -
CDR3nt: TGTGCCATCGCCCAGGGATTGTCCGGGGAGCTGTTTTTT
CDR3aa: CAIAQGLSGELFF

abundance: many
j_gene: TRBJ2-7
v_gene: TRBV5-1
d_gene: TRBD2
CDR3nt: TGCGCCAGCAGCCCGACGAGCGGGGGCATCTACGAGCAGTACTTC
CDR3aa: CASSPTSGGIYEQYF

abundance: -
j_gene: TRBJ2-2
v_gene: TRBV7-3
d_gene: TRBD2
CDR3nt: TGTGCCAGCAGCTCAAAGGGACTAGCGGGAAACACCGGGGAGCTGTTTTTT
CDR3aa: CASSSKGLAGNTGELFF

abundance: few
j_gene: TRBJ2-7
v_gene: TRBV5-4
d_gene: -
CDR3nt: TGTGCCAGCAGCCCCCGGACGGGGAGCTCCTACGAGCAGTACTTC
CDR3aa: CASSPRTGSSYEQYF

abundance: many
j_gene: TRBJ2-1
v_gene: TRBV12-3/TRBV12-4
d_gene: TRBD2
CDR3nt: TGTGCCAGCAGTGGACTAGTGTCATTCTTC
CDR3aa: CASSGLVSFF

abundance: -
j_gene: TRBJ1-6
v_gene: TRBV25-1
d_gene: -
CDR3nt: TGTGCCAGCAGTGGGTCAGGGCTCTATAATTCACCCCTCCACTTT
CDR3aa: CASSGSGLYNSPLHF

abundance: -
j_gene: TRBJ2-5
v_gene: TRBV12-3/TRBV12-4
d_gene: TRBD2
CDR3nt: TGTGCCAGCAGTTTCCGGGGGACTAGCGGGGCAGAGACCCAGTACTTC
CDR3aa: CASSFRGTSGAETQYF

abundance: medium-sized
j_gene: TRBJ2-5
v_gene: TRBV7-6
d_gene: -
CDR3nt: TGTGCCAGCAGCTTAACTCGACGTGGCGGGGTGGAGACCCAGTACTTC
CDR3aa: CASSLTRRGGVETQYF

abundance: few
j_gene: TRBJ2-2
v_gene: TRBV7-3
d_gene: -
CDR3nt: TGTGCCAGCAGCTTAAGGGGCTACACCGGGGAGCTGTTTTTT
CDR3aa: CASSLRGYTGELFF

abundance: many
j_gene: TRBJ2-3
v_gene: TRBV25-1
d_gene: -
CDR3nt: TGTGCCAGCAGTGAATATATTCGGGACCTCCTAAGAGATACGCAGTATTTT
CDR3aa: CASSEYIRDLLRDTQYF